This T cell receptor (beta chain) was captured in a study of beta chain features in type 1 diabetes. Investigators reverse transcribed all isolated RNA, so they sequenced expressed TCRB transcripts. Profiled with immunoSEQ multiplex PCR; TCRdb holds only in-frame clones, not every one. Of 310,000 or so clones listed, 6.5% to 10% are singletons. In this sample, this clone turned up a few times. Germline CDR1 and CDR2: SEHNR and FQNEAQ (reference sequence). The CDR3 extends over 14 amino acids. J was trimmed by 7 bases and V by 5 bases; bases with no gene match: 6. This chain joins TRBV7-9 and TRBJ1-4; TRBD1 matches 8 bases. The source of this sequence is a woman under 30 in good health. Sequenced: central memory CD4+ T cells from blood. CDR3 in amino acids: CASSPQGASEKLFF. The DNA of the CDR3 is TGTGCCAGCAGCCCTCAGGGGGCGAGTGAAAAACTGTTTTTT.